These T cell receptor beta chains were read from a single sample in a study of CD8+ T cells in alopecia areata. Assay used: immunoSEQ multiplex PCR; TCRdb lists only in-frame clones, some missing. This sample yields a few hundred thousand clones, of which around two fifths are seen a single time; around 2.8% belongs to the top ten. Sequences were derived from CD4+ T cells sorted from blood, sampled at roughly week 38, from a patient treated with tofacitinib. The receptors originated from a human donor with alopecia areata. Each CDR3 is given with its conserved first and last residue. A D gene is named only where the DNA matches it firmly. For some rows the clone size is stated as once, few or many, or as a class when expanded; others skip it.

clone size	J gene	V gene	D gene	CDR3 protein	CDR3 DNA
-	TRBJ2-5	TRBV29-1	TRBD2	CSVEPGLAGGPSRETQYF	TGCAGCGTTGAGCCGGGACTAGCGGGAGGGCCGAGTCGGGAGACCCAGTACTTC
-	TRBJ2-2	TRBV6-6	-	CASSYDSTGELFF	TGTGCCAGCAGTTACGATTCGACCGGGGAGCTGTTTTTT
few	TRBJ2-3	TRBV29-1	-	CSVEDRSGSTDTQYF	TGCAGCGTTGAAGATCGTAGCGGATCCACAGATACGCAGTATTTT
few	TRBJ2-2	TRBV30	TRBD1	CAWRYLHDRGDTGELFF	TGTGCCTGGAGATACCTCCATGACAGGGGGGACACCGGGGAGCTGTTTTTT
-	TRBJ2-2	TRBV25-1	-	CASSEGGANTGELFF	TGTGCCAGCAGTGAGGGTGGAGCGAACACCGGGGAGCTGTTTTTT
-	TRBJ2-4	TRBV9	-	CASSVEGRNIQYF	TGTGCCAGCAGCGTAGAGGGGAGGAACATTCAGTACTTC
-	TRBJ2-3	TRBV15	TRBD2	CATSQTSGSGADTQYF	TGTGCCACCAGTCAGACTAGCGGGAGTGGCGCAGATACGCAGTATTTT
-	TRBJ2-5	TRBV29-1	TRBD2	CSARLAGRETQYF	TGCAGCGCCAGACTAGCGGGACGAGAGACCCAGTACTTC
-	TRBJ2-7	TRBV30	-	CAWSVFRNSYEQYF	TGTGCCTGGAGTGTATTCAGAAACTCCTACGAGCAGTACTTC
-	TRBJ1-5	TRBV2	-	CASVRDSNQPQHF	TGTGCCAGCGTAAGGGATAGCAATCAGCCCCAGCATTTT
few	TRBJ1-5	TRBV28	-	CASRQQGYNQPQHF	TGTGCCAGCAGACAGCAGGGATACAATCAGCCCCAGCATTTT
-	TRBJ2-2	TRBV7-2	TRBD2	CASSLALTSGLLTGELFF	TGTGCCAGCAGCTTAGCGCTCACTAGCGGGCTGCTCACCGGGGAGCTGTTTTTT
-	TRBJ1-5	TRBV30	-	CAWRDSHNQPQHF	TGTGCCTGGAGGGACAGCCACAATCAGCCCCAGCATTTT
-	TRBJ2-1	TRBV6-5	-	CASVVGNEQFF	TGTGCCAGCGTCGTAGGCAATGAGCAGTTCTTC
few	TRBJ2-3	TRBV14	TRBD2	CASSQEGSGRGGTDTQYF	TGTGCCAGCAGCCAAGAGGGTAGCGGGAGAGGAGGCACAGATACGCAGTATTTT